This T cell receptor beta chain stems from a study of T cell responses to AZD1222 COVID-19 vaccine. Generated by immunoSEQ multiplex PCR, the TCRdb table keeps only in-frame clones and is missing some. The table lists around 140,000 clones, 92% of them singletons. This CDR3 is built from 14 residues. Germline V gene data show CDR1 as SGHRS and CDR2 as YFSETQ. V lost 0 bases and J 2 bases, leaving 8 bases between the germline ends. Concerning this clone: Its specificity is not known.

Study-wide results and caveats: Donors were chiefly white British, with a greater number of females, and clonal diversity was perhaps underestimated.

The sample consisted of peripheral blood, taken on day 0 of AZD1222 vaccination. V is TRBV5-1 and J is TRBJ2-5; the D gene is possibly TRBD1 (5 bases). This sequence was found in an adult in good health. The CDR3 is CASSLGQPQETQYF. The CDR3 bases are TGCGCCAGCAGCTTGGGACAGCCGCAAGAGACCCAGTACTTC.